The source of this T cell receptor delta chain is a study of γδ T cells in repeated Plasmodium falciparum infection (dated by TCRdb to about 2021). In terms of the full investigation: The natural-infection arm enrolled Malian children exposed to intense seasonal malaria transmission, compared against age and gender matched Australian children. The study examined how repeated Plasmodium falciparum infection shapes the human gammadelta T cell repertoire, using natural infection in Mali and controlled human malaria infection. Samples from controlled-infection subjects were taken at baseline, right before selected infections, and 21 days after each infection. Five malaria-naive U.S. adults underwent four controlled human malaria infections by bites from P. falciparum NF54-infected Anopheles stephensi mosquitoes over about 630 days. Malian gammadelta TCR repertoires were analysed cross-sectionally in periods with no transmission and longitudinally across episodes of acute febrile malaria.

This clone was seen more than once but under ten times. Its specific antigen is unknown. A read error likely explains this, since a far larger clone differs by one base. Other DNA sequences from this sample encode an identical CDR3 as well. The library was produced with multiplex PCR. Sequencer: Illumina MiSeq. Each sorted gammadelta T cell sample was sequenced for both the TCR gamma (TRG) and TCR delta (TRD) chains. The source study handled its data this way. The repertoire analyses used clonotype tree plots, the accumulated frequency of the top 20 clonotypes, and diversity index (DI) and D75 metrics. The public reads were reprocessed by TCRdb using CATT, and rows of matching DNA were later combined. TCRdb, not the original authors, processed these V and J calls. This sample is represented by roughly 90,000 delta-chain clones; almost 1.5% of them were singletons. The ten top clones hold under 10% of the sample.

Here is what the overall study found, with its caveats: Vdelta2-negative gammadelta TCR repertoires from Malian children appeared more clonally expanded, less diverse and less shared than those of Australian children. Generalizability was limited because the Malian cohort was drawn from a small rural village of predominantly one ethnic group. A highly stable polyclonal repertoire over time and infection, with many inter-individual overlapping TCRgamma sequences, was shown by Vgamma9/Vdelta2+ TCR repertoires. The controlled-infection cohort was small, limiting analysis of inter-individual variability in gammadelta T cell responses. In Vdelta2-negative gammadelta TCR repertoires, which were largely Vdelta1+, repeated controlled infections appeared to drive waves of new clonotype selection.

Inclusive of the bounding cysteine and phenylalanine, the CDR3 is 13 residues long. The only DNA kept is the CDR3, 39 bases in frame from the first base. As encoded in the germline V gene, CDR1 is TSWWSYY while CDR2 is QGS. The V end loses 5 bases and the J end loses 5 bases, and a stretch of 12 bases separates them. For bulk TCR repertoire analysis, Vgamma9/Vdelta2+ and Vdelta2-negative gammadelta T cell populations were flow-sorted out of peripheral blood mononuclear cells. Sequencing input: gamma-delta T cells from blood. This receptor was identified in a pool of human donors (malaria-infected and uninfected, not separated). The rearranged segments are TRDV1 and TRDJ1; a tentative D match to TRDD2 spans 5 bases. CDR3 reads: CALGSPFSDKLIF. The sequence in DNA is TGTGCTCTTGGGTCCCCCTTCTCAGATAAACTCATCTTT.